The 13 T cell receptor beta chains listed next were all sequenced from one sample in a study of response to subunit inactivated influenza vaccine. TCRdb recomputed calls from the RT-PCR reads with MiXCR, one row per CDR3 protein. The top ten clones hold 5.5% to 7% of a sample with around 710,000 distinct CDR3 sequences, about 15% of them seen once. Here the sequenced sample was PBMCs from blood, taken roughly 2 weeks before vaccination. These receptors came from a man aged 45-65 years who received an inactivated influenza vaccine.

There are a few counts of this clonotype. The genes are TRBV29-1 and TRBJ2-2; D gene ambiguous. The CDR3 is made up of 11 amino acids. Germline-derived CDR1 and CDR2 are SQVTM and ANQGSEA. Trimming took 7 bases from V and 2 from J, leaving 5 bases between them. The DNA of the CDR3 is TGCAGCGCTCTAAACACCGGGGAGCTGTTTTTT. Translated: CSALNTGELFF.

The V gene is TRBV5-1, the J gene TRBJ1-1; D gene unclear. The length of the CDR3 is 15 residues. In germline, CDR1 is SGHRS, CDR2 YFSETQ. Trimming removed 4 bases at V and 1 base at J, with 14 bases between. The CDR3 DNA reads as TGCGCCAGCAGCCCATGGGGTTCGGAGAACACTGAAGCTTTCTTT. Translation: CASSPWGSENTEAFF.

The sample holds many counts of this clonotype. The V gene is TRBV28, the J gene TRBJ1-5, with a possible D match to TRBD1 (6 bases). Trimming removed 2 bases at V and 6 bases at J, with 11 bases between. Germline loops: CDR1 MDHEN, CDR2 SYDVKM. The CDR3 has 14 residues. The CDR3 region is CASSLGRGGQPQHF. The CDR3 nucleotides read TGTGCCAGCAGTTTAGGCAGGGGAGGTCAGCCCCAGCATTTT.

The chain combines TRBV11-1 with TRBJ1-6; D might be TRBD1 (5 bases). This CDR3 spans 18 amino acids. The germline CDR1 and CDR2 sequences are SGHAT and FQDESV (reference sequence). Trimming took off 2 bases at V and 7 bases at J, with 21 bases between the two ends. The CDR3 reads CASSLTAGGSVVNSPLHF. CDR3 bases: TGTGCCAGCAGCTTAACGGCCGGGGGGTCCGTAGTCAATTCACCCCTCCACTTT.

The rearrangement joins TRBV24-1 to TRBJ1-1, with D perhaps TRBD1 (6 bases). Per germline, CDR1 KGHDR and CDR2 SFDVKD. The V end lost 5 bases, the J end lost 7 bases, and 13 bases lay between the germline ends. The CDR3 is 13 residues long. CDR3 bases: TGTGCCACCAGTGCGGGCAGGGGATTTGAAGCTTTCTTT. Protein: CATSAGRGFEAFF.

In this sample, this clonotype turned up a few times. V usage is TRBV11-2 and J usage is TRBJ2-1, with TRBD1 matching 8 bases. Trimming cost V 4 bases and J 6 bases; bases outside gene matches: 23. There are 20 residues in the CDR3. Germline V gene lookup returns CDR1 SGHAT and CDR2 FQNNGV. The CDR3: CASSSLPRQGRSLIGNEQFF. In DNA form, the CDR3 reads TGTGCCAGCAGCTCCTTGCCCAGACAGGGGAGATCCTTGATTGGCAATGAGCAGTTCTTC.

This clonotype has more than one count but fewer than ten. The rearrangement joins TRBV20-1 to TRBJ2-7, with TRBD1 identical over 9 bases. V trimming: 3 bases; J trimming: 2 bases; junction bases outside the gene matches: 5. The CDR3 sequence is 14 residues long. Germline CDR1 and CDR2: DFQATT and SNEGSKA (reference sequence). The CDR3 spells CSASAGQGPYEQYF. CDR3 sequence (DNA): TGCAGTGCTAGTGCGGGACAGGGACCCTACGAGCAGTACTTC.

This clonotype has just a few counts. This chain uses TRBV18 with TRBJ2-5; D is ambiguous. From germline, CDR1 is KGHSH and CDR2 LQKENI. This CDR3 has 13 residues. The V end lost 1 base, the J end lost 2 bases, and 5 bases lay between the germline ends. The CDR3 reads CASSPQEQETQYF. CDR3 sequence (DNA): TGTGCCAGCTCACCACAGGAGCAAGAGACCCAGTACTTC.

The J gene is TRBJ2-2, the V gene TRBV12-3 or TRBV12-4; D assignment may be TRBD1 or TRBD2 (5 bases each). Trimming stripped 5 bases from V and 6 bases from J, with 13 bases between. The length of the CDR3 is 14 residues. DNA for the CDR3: TGTGCCAGCAGTCGCGACGGGGCGGCCGGGGAGCTGTTTTTT. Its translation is CASSRDGAAGELFF.

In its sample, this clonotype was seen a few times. The CDR3 reads CASSVWGTGGIYNEQFF. CDR3 bases: TGTGCCAGCAGCGTATGGGGGACAGGGGGCATCTACAATGAGCAGTTCTTC. The rearrangement links TRBV9 to TRBJ2-1, with 12 bases aligning to TRBD1. Per germline, CDR1 SGDLS and CDR2 YYNGEE. This CDR3 has 17 amino acids. Trimming cost V 1 base and J 3 bases; bases outside gene matches: 5.

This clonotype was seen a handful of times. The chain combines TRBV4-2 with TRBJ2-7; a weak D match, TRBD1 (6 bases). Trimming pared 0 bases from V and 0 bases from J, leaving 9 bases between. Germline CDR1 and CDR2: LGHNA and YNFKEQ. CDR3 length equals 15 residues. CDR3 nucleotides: TGTGCCAGCAGCCAAGATCGAGGGGGCTCCTACGAGCAGTACTTC. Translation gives CASSQDRGGSYEQYF.

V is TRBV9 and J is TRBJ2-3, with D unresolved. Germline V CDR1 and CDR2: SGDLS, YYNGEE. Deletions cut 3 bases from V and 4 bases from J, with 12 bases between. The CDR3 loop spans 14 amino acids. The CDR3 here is CASSGTVDPDTQYF. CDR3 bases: TGTGCCAGCAGCGGAACAGTAGACCCAGATACGCAGTATTTT.

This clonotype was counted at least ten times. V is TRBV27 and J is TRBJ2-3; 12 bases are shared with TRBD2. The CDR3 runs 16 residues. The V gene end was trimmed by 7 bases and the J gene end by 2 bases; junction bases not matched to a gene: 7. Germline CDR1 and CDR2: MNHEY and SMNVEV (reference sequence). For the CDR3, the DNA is TGTGCCAGCACCCCTGGACTAGCGGGAATCACAGATACGCAGTATTTT. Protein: CASTPGLAGITDTQYF.